This T cell receptor beta chain was captured by sequencing in a study of cytomegalovirus exposure and HLA in healthy donors. This CDR3 has 15 amino acids. The V gene end was trimmed by 3 bases and the J gene end by 6 bases; junction bases not matched to a gene: 9. Germline V gives CDR1 MNHEY, CDR2 SMNVEV (reference sequence). Libraries were prepared by immunoSEQ multiplex PCR; TCRdb keeps only in-frame clonotypes and omits some of them. Of some 110,000 clones in the sample, 88% are singletons; the top ten hold around 4.5%. This TCR derives from a young man in good health and CMV-seropositive. J is TRBJ2-7 and V is TRBV27, with TRBD2 identical over 9 bases. Material for sequencing was PBMCs. CDR3: CASSFQLAGPSEQYF. CDR3 bases: TGTGCCAGCAGTTTCCAACTAGCGGGCCCCTCCGAGCAGTACTTC.